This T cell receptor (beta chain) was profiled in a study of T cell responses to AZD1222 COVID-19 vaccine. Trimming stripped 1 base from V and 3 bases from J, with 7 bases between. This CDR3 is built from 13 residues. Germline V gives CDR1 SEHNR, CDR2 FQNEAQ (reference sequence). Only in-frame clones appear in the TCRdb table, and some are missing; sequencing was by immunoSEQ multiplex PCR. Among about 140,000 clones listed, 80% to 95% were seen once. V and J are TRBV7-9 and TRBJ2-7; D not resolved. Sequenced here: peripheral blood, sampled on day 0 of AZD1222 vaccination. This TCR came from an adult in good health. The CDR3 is CASSLDSYYEQYF. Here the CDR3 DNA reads TGTGCCAGCAGCTTAGACAGTTACTACGAGCAGTACTTC.